This T cell receptor (beta chain) appears in the sequencing data of a study of T cells in Graves' hyperthyroidism and ophthalmopathy. Amplification targeted TCR beta CDR3 regions from RNA transcripts. With the HTBI primer set, the TCR CDR3 went through a first round of RT-PCR. TCRdb reprocessed the multiplex PCR reads with MiXCR, giving one entry per CDR3 protein. The sample has some 350,000 distinct CDR3 sequences, about a fifth seen once. This clonotype was obtained from a woman aged 18-30 years with Graves' hyperthyroidism. The material sequenced was blood.

The CDR3 here is CASSFRTGGYSYEQYF. For the CDR3, the DNA is TGTGCCAGCAGTTTCCGGACAGGGGGATACTCCTACGAGCAGTACTTC. The genes are TRBV12-3 or TRBV12-4 and TRBJ2-7, with TRBD1 matching 10 bases. J was trimmed by 0 bases and V by 3 bases; bases with no gene match: 5. This CDR3 contains 16 residues.